This T cell receptor beta chain was observed in a study of CD8 T cells in Susac syndrome. Sequencing of TCR beta drew on CD8+ and CD4+ T cells from blood. Reverse transcription of roughly 0.5 to 1 ug RNA was performed with random hexamers. immunoSEQ multiplex PCR amplified TCR beta CDR3 across 54 Vbeta, 13 Jbeta. TCRdb re-analysed the immunoSEQ multiplex PCR reads in MiXCR, keeping a single row per CDR3 protein. Among approximately 160,000 distinct CDR3 sequences listed, around 93% were seen once. Findings of the study overall: It was acknowledged in the study that the number of individuals who were included in its TCR sequencing and HLA analysis was relatively small.

Concerning this clonotype itself: Its matching antigen is unknown.

CDR1 MGHRA and CDR2 YSYEKL come from the germline V gene. This CDR3 region has 17 residues. V gave up 4 bases and J gave up 0 bases; unmatched junction bases: 5. The chain employs TRBV4-1 and TRBJ1-6; 8 nucleotides align to TRBD1. Sequences were obtained from CD4+ T cells from PBMCs. The source of this sequence is a human donor in good health. The CDR3 DNA follows: TGCGCCAGCAGCCGAGAGACAGGGGACTCCTATAATTCACCCCTCCACTTT. The encoded protein is CASSRETGDSYNSPLHF.